This entry concerns a single TCR beta chain. Its target is unknown. These data belong to a study of T cells after yellow fever vaccination. As for the study in general: Fractions of low cell number were prepared using SMART-Seq v4 Ultra Low Input. Whole-study findings and limits: Abundant bulk-population clonotypes could contaminate the FACS-sorted repertoires. Some clonotypes, a small share, were shared between CD4 and CD8 compartments.

Universal primer sites and UMIs were introduced during 5'RACE template-switching synthesis of TCR cDNA. TCRdb used MiXCR to reprocess the 5' RACE reads, holding one entry per CDR3 protein. This sample has 450,000 to 650,000 distinct CDR3 sequences, with 21% found just once. The V and J ends lost 5 bases and 5 bases respectively, with 12 bases between them. Germline CDR1 and CDR2: KGHDR and SFDVKD. The CDR3 is 14 amino acids. The sequencing used PBMCs, collected approximately 22 days after the first yellow fever vaccination. This TCR came from a man aged 18 to 29 who received the YFV17D yellow fever vaccine. This chain joins TRBV24-1 and TRBJ2-1, with TRBD1 as a possible D gene (5 bases). CDR3 in amino acids: CATSGMDTHNEQFF. The DNA for the CDR3 is TGTGCCACCAGTGGAATGGACACCCACAATGAGCAGTTCTTC.